Described below is a single T cell receptor (beta chain) sequence and its context. This clone was seen only once. The clone's antigen remains unknown. No much larger clone exists at a distance of one base, and base qualities are not known. At one collaborating source in Seattle, patients were enrolled during active infection and were followed longitudinally through the course of disease. Collaborating institutions collected whole blood in K2EDTA tubes following their own protocols. Collaborator samples were shipped for TCRbeta analysis as frozen whole blood, isolated PBMCs, or DNA extracted from either sample type. The data derive from a study of blood T cell repertoires in COVID-19 (TCRdb year 2020). Describing the broader study: Samples from collaborators originated in the United States, Italy and Spain and spanned both the acute and convalescent phases of COVID-19. The material from the prospective study consisted of cDNA or gDNA derived from T cells, B-cell-depleted T cells, or PBMCs. Deeply sampled blood TCRbeta repertoires from subjects exposed to, actively infected with, or recovered from COVID-19 were included in the dataset. A freely available public database, intended as a resource for researchers studying the immune response to SARS-CoV-2, is where the repertoires were released. The samples were drawn from the first 160 participants of the ongoing ImmuneRACE study and from over 950 subjects provided by 6 global collaborators. The sample metadata nearly always contained a de-identified subject ID, COVID-19 status, age in years and sex. Where HLA class I and class II types were available, the types were taken from metadata supplied by the sample provider, not from assay-based typing.

TCRbeta CDR3 regions were amplified from genomic DNA by means of the immunoSEQ Assay, a bias-controlled multiplex PCR. In the original analysis: Nucleated cell counts per sample were estimated from amplification of reference gene primers within the assay. To quantify the absolute abundance of each unique TCRbeta CDR3 rearrangement, sequence reads were collapsed and filtered. For each sample, productive Simpson clonality was calculated as the square root of Simpson's diversity index across productive rearrangements. This immuneACCESS table, as held by TCRdb, lists in-frame sequences with V and J called but not all clones. Of the missing ones, under half trace to an unresolved V gene in checked studies; the others have no known cause. From that table come the V and J calls and clone size; the DNA was used to work out D and trimming. Here the sample has about 190,000 clones; around 85% occur a single time. The biggest ten clones account for about 6.9% of the sample.

Results and caveats for the whole study, not just this receptor: How much clinical and demographic metadata was included differed by source and by participant, and the metadata was provided uncurated.

Source material: peripheral blood. The TCR originated in a man older than 75 with COVID-19, enrolled during active disease.

The nucleotide sequence is TGTGCCAGCAGCTTAGTTAGAGGCTTCTCTGGAAACACCATATATTTT. Its protein product is CASSLVRGFSGNTIYF. Rearrangement joined TRBV11-2 to TRBJ1-3; no D gene call is confident. V drops 1 base and J drops 0 bases, leaving 10 bases in between. Reading from cysteine to phenylalanine, the CDR3 counts 16 amino acids. Only the CDR3 region is kept as DNA, spanning 48 bases read in frame from base 1. The germline V gene provides CDR1 SGHAT and CDR2 FQNNGV.